Listed below are T cell receptor beta chains from one sample, sequenced in a study of cytomegalovirus exposure and HLA in healthy donors. Using immunoSEQ multiplex PCR, the repertoire was profiled, and TCRdb retains in-frame clones only, with some absent. The sample lists 100,000 to 150,000 clones, roughly 80% occurring once. Material: PBMCs. All receptors derive from a woman aged 50 to 60 in good health and CMV-seronegative. The CDR3 runs from the conserved cysteine through the conserved F or W. The order of the fields is J gene, D gene, V gene, clone size, CDR3 DNA, CDR3 protein. A D gene is named only where the DNA matches it firmly. Rows may omit the clone size; those that give it use once, few, many or a size class.

TRBJ2-1	TRBD1	TRBV7-9	few	TGTGCCAGCAGCTTCTCCCCAGGGGGCGATGAGCAGTTCTTC	CASSFSPGGDEQFF
TRBJ2-1	TRBD2	TRBV29-1	-	TGCAGCGTTGAGGGACTAGTAGGAGTAGTCCAGCGCTACAATGAGCAGTTCTTC	CSVEGLVGVVQRYNEQFF
TRBJ2-1	-	TRBV27	-	TGTGCCAGCAGAATTACAGGGCACAATGAGCAGTTCTTC	CASRITGHNEQFF
TRBJ1-4	TRBD1	TRBV7-9	once	TGTGCCAGCAGCTTAGCCGGGACAGGGGAGTTTAATGAAAAACTGTTTTTT	CASSLAGTGEFNEKLFF
TRBJ2-7	TRBD1	TRBV7-8	-	TGTGCCAGCAGCTCGATCGGACAGGGGCGGTACTTC	CASSSIGQGRYF
TRBJ1-2	-	TRBV29-1	-	TGCAGCGTTGAAGATCTTCTCCCCTATGGCTACACCTTC	CSVEDLLPYGYTF
TRBJ2-7	TRBD1	TRBV10-3	-	TGTGCCATCAGTGGACAGGGGAACGAGCAGTACTTC	CAISGQGNEQYF
TRBJ1-2	TRBD1	TRBV28	-	TGTGCCAGCAGTTTAGGACAGGTTGGTGGCTACACCTTC	CASSLGQVGGYTF
TRBJ1-5	-	TRBV5-6	-	TGTGCCAGCAGCTTGAAGGGGTTCGGTCAGCCCCAGCATTTT	CASSLKGFGQPQHF
TRBJ2-7	TRBD2	TRBV15	-	TGTGCCACGCGGGGGAGCTCCTACGAGCAGTACTTC	CATRGSSYEQYF
TRBJ2-5	TRBD2	TRBV27	-	TGTGCCAGCCAAAAACTAGCGGGAGGCCAAGAGACCCAGTACTTC	CASQKLAGGQETQYF
TRBJ2-7	TRBD1	TRBV19	-	TGTGCCAGTAGTGCACAGGGGGCCCTCGAGCAGTACTTC	CASSAQGALEQYF
TRBJ2-3	TRBD2	TRBV11-2	-	TGTGCCAGCAGCTTACGCGGGGGGCGAGGCGGCACAGATACGCAGTATTTT	CASSLRGGRGGTDTQYF
TRBJ1-2	-	TRBV2	-	TGTGCCAGCAGCCCAACATATGGCTACACCTTC	CASSPTYGYTF
TRBJ2-1	TRBD2	TRBV6-4	once	TGTGCCAGCAGCGGGACTAGCGGGAGCCGGGATGAGCAGTTCTTC	CASSGTSGSRDEQFF
TRBJ2-1	TRBD2	TRBV7-9	-	TGTGCCAGCAGCCCCGCGGCGGGAGGGGACGTTGAGCAGTTCTTC	CASSPAAGGDVEQFF
TRBJ2-5	-	TRBV21-1	once	TGTGCCAGCAGCAAGCGTTGTGGCCCCCGGAGGGAGACCCAGTACTTC	CASSKRCGPRRETQYF
TRBJ2-7	TRBD1	TRBV5-1	once	TGCGCCAGCAGCGAACTGACAGGGGGCTCCTACGAGCAGTACTTC	CASSELTGGSYEQYF
TRBJ1-2	-	TRBV29-1	-	TGCAGCTCTTTTGACGCACGGAACAGTCTTGGCTACACCTTC	CSSFDARNSLGYTF
TRBJ1-1	-	TRBV9	-	TGTGCCAGCAGCGCAGGGTACGGGTTTGCGACTGAAGCTTTCTTT	CASSAGYGFATEAFF
TRBJ2-3	-	TRBV30	-	TGTGCCTGGTCATCAGGTAATACGCAGTATTTT	CAWSSGNTQYF
TRBJ1-1	-	TRBV9	-	TGTGCCAGCAGCGGACAGGACACTGAAGCTTTCTTT	CASSGQDTEAFF
TRBJ2-3	-	TRBV5-6	-	TGTGCCAGCAGCTACGTGGGGCTAGTTGGCACAGATACGCAGTATTTT	CASSYVGLVGTDTQYF
TRBJ1-4	-	TRBV7-9	-	TGTGCCAGCAGGCCGGGAAGGGTCGATACAGGGCTAACTGAAAAACTGTTTTTT	CASRPGRVDTGLTEKLFF
TRBJ2-5	TRBD2	TRBV9	-	TGTGCCAGCAGCGTAGGCTCGGGAGGTCGAGAGACCCAGTACTTC	CASSVGSGGRETQYF
TRBJ2-1	TRBD2	TRBV7-8	-	TGTGCCAGCAGCCTGGGGGGGGAACACAATGAGCAGTTCTTC	CASSLGGEHNEQFF
TRBJ2-3	-	TRBV10-3	-	TGTGCCATCAGTGACGGTGTTCCAGATACGCAGTATTTT	CAISDGVPDTQYF
TRBJ2-7	TRBD2	TRBV6-5	-	TGTGCCAGCAGTTATCCCGAGGGACTAGGAGCCGAGCAGTACTTC	CASSYPEGLGAEQYF
TRBJ2-1	-	TRBV7-8	-	TGTGCCAGCAGCGTAACCCTAGCGCCGGCCCGGGCCGATGAGCAGTTCTTC	CASSVTLAPARADEQFF
TRBJ2-4	TRBD1	TRBV19	-	TGTGCCAGTAGTATCGCCCGGACAGGCATTCAGTACTTC	CASSIARTGIQYF
TRBJ1-1	-	TRBV4-2	-	TGTGCCAGCAGCCAAGTTGGCAGCGACACTGAAGCTTTCTTT	CASSQVGSDTEAFF
TRBJ2-1	-	TRBV2	-	TGTGCCAGCACCGGAACAGTCTACAATGAGCAGTTCTTC	CASTGTVYNEQFF
TRBJ2-1	TRBD1	TRBV4-2	-	TGTGCCAGCAGCCAAGTTTGGGGGACAGTGGATGAGCAGTTCTTC	CASSQVWGTVDEQFF
TRBJ1-5	TRBD1	TRBV7-8	few	TGTGCCAGCAGCTTAGTCCAGGGGGCGCAGCCCCAGCATTTT	CASSLVQGAQPQHF
TRBJ2-1	TRBD2	TRBV4-2	few	TGTGCCAGCAGCCAATCACTCGGACTAGCGGAATACAATGAGCAGTTCTTC	CASSQSLGLAEYNEQFF